Presented here are 9 T cell receptor beta chains from one specimen sequenced in a study of OX40 agonist ivuxolimab in advanced cancers. Method: immunoSEQ multiplex PCR; TCRdb's copy keeps in-frame clones and lacks some. Counted here are about 52,000 clones, 85% to 95% occurring once; the ten biggest clones make up 24%. The sample consisted of CD4+ or CD8+ T cells sorted from blood, taken in a trial of the OX40 agonist ivuxolimab. These receptors were obtained from an adult with an advanced solid tumor such as melanoma, head and neck, liver or kidney cancer.

The rearrangement uses TRBV9 and TRBJ1-1, with a tentative D call TRBD1 (5 bases). V lost 4 bases, J lost 5 bases, and 15 bases lay in between. Germline lookup yields CDR1 SGDLS and CDR2 YYNGEE. CDR3 size: 14 residues. The CDR3 coding sequence is TGTGCCAGCAGCCGCGAGGCAGGGACTACTGAAGCTTTCTTT. Translation gives CASSREAGTTEAFF.

J is TRBJ2-3 and V is TRBV5-1; TRBD2 matches at 13 bases. V was pared by 3 bases and J by 6 bases, with 7 bases of the junction left unmatched. Germline CDR1 is SGHRS and CDR2 is YFSETQ. This CDR3 comprises 16 residues. The DNA for the CDR3 is TGCGCCAGCAGCTCCACTAGCGGGAGGGCAAGGGATACGCAGTATTTT. Its translation is CASSSTSGRARDTQYF.

This chain connects TRBV9 to TRBJ2-1; D may be TRBD1 (5 bases). The ends were cut back, 3 bases at V and 2 bases at J, with 12 bases in the middle. CDR1 is SGDLS, CDR2 YYNGEE, per germline. This CDR3 is 15 amino acids long. The CDR3 DNA follows: TGTGCCAGCAGCGCAACAGGTTCACCCTACAATGAGCAGTTCTTC. This sequence encodes CASSATGSPYNEQFF.

The chain combines TRBV28 with TRBJ2-5, with D perhaps TRBD1 (6 bases). V was shortened by 5 bases and J by 7 bases, with 20 bases between the two germline ends. Germline V gene lookup returns CDR1 MDHEN and CDR2 SYDVKM. This CDR3 has 15 amino acids. The CDR3 region has the DNA TGTGCCAGCAGTGTAAGCGTTACAGGGTTTGTGACCCAGTACTTC. It encodes CASSVSVTGFVTQYF.

The chain uses TRBV28 and TRBJ2-1, with D possibly being TRBD1 (6 bases). This CDR3 is built from 14 residues. Trimming shortened V by 10 bases and J by 8 bases, and 21 bases separated the two germline ends. CDR1 is MDHEN, CDR2 SYDVKM, per germline. CDR3 sequence reads: CAIQGTENLDEQFF. In DNA, the CDR3 is TGTGCCATCCAGGGGACGGAGAATTTGGATGAGCAGTTCTTC.

The chain links TRBV25-1 to TRBJ1-2, with a possible D match to TRBD1 (6 bases). The CDR3 sequence is 18 residues long. Per the germline V gene, CDR1 is MGHDK and CDR2 is SYGVNS. Trimming pared 0 bases from V and 2 bases from J, leaving 19 bases between. CDR3 DNA: TGTGCCAGCAGTGAATATGAAGAAAGAGCCGACAGGAACTATGGCTACACCTTC. Translated: CASSEYEERADRNYGYTF.

DNA for the CDR3: TGTGCCAGCAGTTTATCGTTACCCTTTCTCGGGCATTATGGCTACACCTTC. This sequence encodes CASSLSLPFLGHYGYTF. V gene TRBV27 combines with J gene TRBJ1-2; no firm D call. Trimming cost V 0 bases and J 5 bases, with 19 bases left between them. The CDR3 consists of 17 residues. The V gene's germline CDR1 is MNHEY and CDR2 SMNVEV (reference sequence).

The V and J genes are TRBV5-6 and TRBJ2-7; D may be TRBD1 or TRBD2 (5 bases each). V lost 4 bases and J lost 2, with 13 bases in between. The CDR3 contains 14 residues. Germline values: CDR1 SGHDT, CDR2 YYEEEE. Here the CDR3 reads CASSTGGGTYEQYF. The CDR3 nucleotides read TGTGCCAGCAGCACTGGGGGTGGAACCTACGAGCAGTACTTC.

V is TRBV6-5 and J is TRBJ2-1, with 10 bases matching TRBD2. Germline V gene sequence: CDR1 MNHEY, CDR2 SVGAGI. The CDR3 totals 16 residues. V trimming: 0 bases; J trimming: 7 bases; junction bases outside the gene matches: 6. The CDR3: CASSYSQRGGQNEQFF. DNA for the CDR3: TGTGCCAGCAGTTACTCGCAGCGGGGGGGCCAGAATGAGCAGTTCTTC.